This T cell receptor (beta chain) was observed in a study of T-cell reconstitution after alpha-beta-depleted transplantation in children. The CDR3 consists of 14 residues. Trimming took 3 bases from V and 5 from J, leaving 16 bases between them. Germline CDR1 and CDR2: DFQATT and SNEGSKA (reference sequence). Molecular barcoding with unique molecular identifiers was used for the TCRbeta library. TCRdb re-analysed the PCR reads in MiXCR, keeping a single row per CDR3 protein. The table lists about 500,000 distinct CDR3 sequences, approximately 32% of them singletons. This sequence joins TRBV20-1 and TRBJ2-5; no reliable D call. The TCR sequence derives from a human donor who donated a stem cell graft to a child with aplastic anemia. The sequencing used PBMCs from the stem cell graft donor, collected from the stem cell graft. CDR3 protein: CSARAAERLETQYF. In DNA, the CDR3 is TGCAGTGCTAGGGCAGCAGAAAGGCTGGAGACCCAGTACTTC.